The 7 T cell receptor beta chains below were found in one sample sequenced in a study of tumor-infiltrating lymphocytes in primary liver carcinoma. Co-extracting RNA and DNA was done with about 17-31 mg of unsorted bulk tissue as input. TCR beta cDNA was made from around 460 ng total RNA with a constant-region primer. Construction of TCR beta libraries relied on three successive nested multiplex PCR rounds employing slightly modified ARM-PCR. Amplification in the first two PCR rounds was performed using TRBV1-TRBV30 forward primers and a C-beta reverse primer for approximately 10 cycles each. One entry per CDR3 protein, called by TCRdb with MiXCR from the multiplex PCR reads. Of about 200,000 distinct CDR3 sequences listed, around 85% were seen once; the top ten hold less than 20%. Source material: tumor tissue from primary liver carcinoma. All receptors come from a man aged 35 to 55 with primary liver carcinoma and hepatitis B virus infection.

The CDR3 loop reads CASSLIRGESYNEQFF. CDR3 sequence (DNA): TGTGCCAGCAGCTTGATTAGGGGGGAGTCTTATAATGAGCAGTTCTTC. This chain connects TRBV5-4 to TRBJ2-5; perhaps D is TRBD1 or TRBD2 (6 bases each). The assigned J gene may be wrong: the sequence end matches TRBJ2-1 better. Germline V gene sequence: CDR1 SGHNT, CDR2 YYREEE (reference sequence). This CDR3 is 16 amino acids long.

Details on this clonotype: This CDR3 fails to terminate in the conserved phenylalanine or tryptophan, so it likely reflects a read error. No DNA is shown, since the ends of the CDR3 on it are uncertain; the CDR3 is the one TCRdb lists. This chain connects TRBV7-9 to TRBJ2-2; the table's TRBD1 call for D was not verified on the DNA. Germline V lookup: CDR1 SEHNR, CDR2 FQNEAQ (reference sequence). The CDR3 numbers 15 amino acids, ends counted. CDR3: CPSSAGTGMAGKPFY.

As for this clonotype: The CDR3 does not end in the conserved phenylalanine or tryptophan, so this is likely a read error. The DNA is left out, because the CDR3 cannot be placed on it with certainty; the CDR3 is given as TCRdb lists it. J is TRBJ2-3 and V is TRBV29-1; TRBD1, the table's D call, was not compared with the DNA. CDR1 and CDR2 (germline): SQVTM, ANQGSEA. The CDR3 sequence runs 16 residues, both termini included. CDR3 region: CSGGTGDETSTDTEYL.

With regard to this clonotype: As the CDR3 is not closed by the conserved phenylalanine or tryptophan, this likely results from a read error. The chain joins TRBV11-3 to TRBJ2-3, with 8 positions matching TRBD2. The CDR3 spans 16 residues. The germline V gene has CDR1 SGHNT and CDR2 YENEEA. The CDR3 spells CARSLDSGGITDTQYS. The CDR3 nucleotides are TGTGCCAGGAGCTTAGACAGCGGGGGTATAACAGATACGCAGTATTCT.

Regarding this clonotype: This may stem from a read error, because a much larger clone lies one nucleotide away. This chain connects TRBV12-3 or TRBV12-4 to TRBJ1-3; D uncertain. CDR3 size: 13 residues. V was shortened by 10 bases and J by 0 bases, with 10 bases between the two germline ends. The CDR3 reads CATTVDSGNTIYF. CDR3 coding DNA: TGTGCCACCACAGTGGACTCTGGAAACACCATATATTTT.

About this clonotype itself: Compared with germline, one end of the junction differs, possibly owing to a read error. CDR3: CASSLMSPGQETQYF. CDR3 coding DNA: TGTGCCAGTAGCCTTATGAGCCCGGGGCAAGAGACCCAATACTTC. The J gene is TRBJ2-5, the V gene TRBV6-5, with D perhaps being TRBD1 or TRBD2 (5 bases each). The length of the CDR3 is 15 residues. The germline CDR1 and CDR2 sequences are MNHEY and SVGAGI.

About this clonotype: At one boundary the junction diverges from the germline segment, which might be a read error. V usage is TRBV4-3 and J usage is TRBJ2-6; 7 nucleotides agree with TRBD1. From germline, CDR1 is LGHNA and CDR2 YSLEER. The CDR3 spans 16 residues. The chain's CDR3 is CASSQSGQFRANVLTF. In nucleotides, the CDR3 is TGCGCCAGCAGCCAATCGGGACAGTTCCGGGCCAACGTCCTTACTTTC.